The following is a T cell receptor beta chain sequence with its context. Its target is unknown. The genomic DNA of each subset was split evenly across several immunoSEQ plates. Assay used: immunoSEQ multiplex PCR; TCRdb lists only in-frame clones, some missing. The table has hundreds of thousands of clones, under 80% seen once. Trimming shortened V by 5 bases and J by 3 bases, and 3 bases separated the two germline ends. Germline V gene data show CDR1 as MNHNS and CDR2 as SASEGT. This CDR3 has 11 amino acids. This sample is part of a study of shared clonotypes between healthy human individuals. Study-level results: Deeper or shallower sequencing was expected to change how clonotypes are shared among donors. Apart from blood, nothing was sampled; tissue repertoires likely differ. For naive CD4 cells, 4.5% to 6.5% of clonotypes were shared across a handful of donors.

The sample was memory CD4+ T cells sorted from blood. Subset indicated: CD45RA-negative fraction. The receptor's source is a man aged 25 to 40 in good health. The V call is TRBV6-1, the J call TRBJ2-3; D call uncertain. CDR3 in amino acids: CASSSTDTQYF. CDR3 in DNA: TGTGCCAGCAGTTCGACAGATACGCAGTATTTT.